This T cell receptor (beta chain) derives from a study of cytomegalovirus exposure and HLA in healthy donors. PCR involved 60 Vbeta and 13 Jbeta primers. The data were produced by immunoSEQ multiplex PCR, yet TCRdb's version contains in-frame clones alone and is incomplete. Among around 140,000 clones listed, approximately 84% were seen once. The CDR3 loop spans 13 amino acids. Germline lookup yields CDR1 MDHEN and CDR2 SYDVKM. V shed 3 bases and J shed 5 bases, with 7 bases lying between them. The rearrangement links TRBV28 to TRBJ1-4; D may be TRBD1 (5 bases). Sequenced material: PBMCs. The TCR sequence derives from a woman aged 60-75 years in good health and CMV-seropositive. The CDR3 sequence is CASSFGGNEKLFF. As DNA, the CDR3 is TGTGCCAGCAGTTTTGGGGGGAATGAAAAACTGTTTTTT. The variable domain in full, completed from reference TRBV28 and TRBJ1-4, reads DVKVTQSSRYLVKRTGEKVFLECVQDMDHENMFWYRQDPGLGLRLIYFSYDVKMKEKGDIPEGYSVSREKKERFSLILESASTNQTSMYLCASSFGGNEKLFFGSGTQLSVL.